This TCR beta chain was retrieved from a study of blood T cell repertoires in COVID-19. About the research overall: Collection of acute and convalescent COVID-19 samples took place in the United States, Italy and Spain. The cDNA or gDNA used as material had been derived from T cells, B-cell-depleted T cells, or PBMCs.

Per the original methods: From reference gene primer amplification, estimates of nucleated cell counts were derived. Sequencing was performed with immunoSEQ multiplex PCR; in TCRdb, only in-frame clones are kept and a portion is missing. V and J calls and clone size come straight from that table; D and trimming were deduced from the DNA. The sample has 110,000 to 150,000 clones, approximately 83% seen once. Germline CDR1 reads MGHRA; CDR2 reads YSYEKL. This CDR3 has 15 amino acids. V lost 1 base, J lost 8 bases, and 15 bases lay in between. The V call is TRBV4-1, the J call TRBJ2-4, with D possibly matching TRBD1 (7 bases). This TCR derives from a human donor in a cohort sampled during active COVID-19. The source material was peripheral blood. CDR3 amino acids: CASSQGGGGADIQYF. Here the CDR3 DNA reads TGCGCCAGCAGCCAAGGTGGAGGGGGCGCAGACATTCAGTACTTC.